The following is a T cell receptor (beta chain) sequence with its context. Antigen specificity is unknown. This record belongs to a study of vaccination and CD4 T cells after COVID-19. Sequenced with the Oncomine TCR Beta short-read assay was DNA taken from cultured CD4+ T cells. From the PCR reads, TCRdb called clonotypes with MiXCR, one entry per CDR3 protein. Seen here are tens of thousands of distinct CDR3 sequences, approximately 65% observed once, and the top ten hold under 30%. Stated treatment: approximately 9-day PBMC culture with coronavirus spike peptide pools or control peptides (ViraFEST assay). ViraFEST used peptide pools to expand antigen-specific T cells, then sequenced TCRs. Every well contained around 2.2 million PBMCs, which were grown with about 10 IU/ml IL-2 and approximately 9.5 ug/ml peptide pools. Germline V lookup: CDR1 SGHTA, CDR2 FQGTGA. V lost 1 base, J lost 6 bases, and 6 bases lay in between. This CDR3 is 12 amino acids long.

The source was CD4+ T cells from blood, cultured in vitro, collected before SARS-CoV-2 vaccination. The rearrangement joins TRBV7-3 to TRBJ1-2; D gene unclear. The receptor comes from a human donor who received a COVID-19 vaccine. The CDR3 DNA follows: TGTGCCAGCAGCTTAAACGGGGATGGCTACACCTTC. This sequence encodes CASSLNGDGYTF.